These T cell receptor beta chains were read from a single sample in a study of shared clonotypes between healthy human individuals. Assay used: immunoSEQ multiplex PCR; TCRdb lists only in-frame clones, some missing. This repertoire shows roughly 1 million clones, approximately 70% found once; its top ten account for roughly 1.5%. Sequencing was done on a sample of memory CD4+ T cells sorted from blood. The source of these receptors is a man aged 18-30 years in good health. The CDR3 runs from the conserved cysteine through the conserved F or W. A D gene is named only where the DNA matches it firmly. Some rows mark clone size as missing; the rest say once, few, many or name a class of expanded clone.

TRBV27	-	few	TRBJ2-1	CASSLKGAGYQRSYNEQFF	TGTGCCAGCAGTTTGAAAGGGGCTGGATACCAACGGTCCTACAATGAGCAGTTCTTC
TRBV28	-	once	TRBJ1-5	CASSTGSAERLGDQPQHF	TGTGCCAGCAGTACGGGATCAGCCGAAAGGTTGGGTGATCAGCCCCAGCATTTT
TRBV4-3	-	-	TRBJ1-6	CASSQEQGLNSPLHF	TGCGCCAGCAGCCAAGAACAGGGATTAAATTCACCCCTCCACTTT
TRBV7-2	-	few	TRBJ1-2	CASDESGVRGYTF	TGTGCCAGCGACGAAAGTGGGGTGCGGGGCTACACCTTC
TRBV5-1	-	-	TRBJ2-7	CASSVGTSEQYF	TGCGCCAGCAGCGTCGGGACGTCGGAGCAGTACTTC
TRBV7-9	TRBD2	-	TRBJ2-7	CASSPLAGGYEQYF	TGTGCCAGCAGTCCACTAGCGGGGGGTTACGAGCAGTACTTC
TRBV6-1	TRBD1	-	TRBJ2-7	CASSAGQGANEQYF	TGTGCCAGCAGTGCTGGACAGGGGGCTAACGAGCAGTACTTC
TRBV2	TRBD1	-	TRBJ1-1	CASKAKTGGRNTEAFF	TGTGCCAGCAAAGCCAAGACAGGGGGCAGGAACACTGAAGCTTTCTTT
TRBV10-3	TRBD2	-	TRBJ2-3	CAISDLAGDTDTQYF	TGTGCCATCAGTGACCTAGCGGGTGATACAGATACGCAGTATTTT
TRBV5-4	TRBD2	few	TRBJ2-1	CASSLDLAEYNEQFF	TGTGCCAGCAGCTTGGATCTAGCGGAGTACAATGAGCAGTTCTTC
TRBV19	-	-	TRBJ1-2	CASSPHRQEHGYTF	TGTGCCAGTAGTCCCCACAGACAGGAGCATGGCTACACCTTC
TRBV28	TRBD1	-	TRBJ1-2	CASSSGQGVNYGYTF	TGTGCCAGCAGTTCAGGACAGGGAGTTAACTATGGCTACACCTTC
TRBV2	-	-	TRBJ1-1	CASSRTVLNTEAFF	TGTGCCAGCAGTCGGACAGTCTTGAACACTGAAGCTTTCTTT
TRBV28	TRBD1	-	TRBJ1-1	CASAIGTGGYSEAFF	TGTGCCAGTGCCATAGGGACAGGGGGCTATAGTGAAGCTTTCTTT
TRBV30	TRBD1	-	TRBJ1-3	CAWSRTGVGNTIYF	TGTGCCTGGAGTAGGACAGGGGTCGGAAACACCATATATTTT
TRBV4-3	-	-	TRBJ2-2	CASSQTPQLTGELFF	TGCGCCAGCAGCCAAACGCCGCAGCTCACCGGGGAGCTGTTTTTT
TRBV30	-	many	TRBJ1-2	CAWSVMGGYTF	TGTGCCTGGAGTGTTATGGGCGGCTACACCTTC
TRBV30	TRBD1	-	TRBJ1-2	CAWKVQGAGYGYTF	TGTGCCTGGAAGGTACAGGGGGCTGGCTATGGCTACACCTTC
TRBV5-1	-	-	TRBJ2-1	CASSLVQGVNEQFF	TGCGCCAGCAGCTTGGTACAGGGAGTGAATGAGCAGTTCTTC
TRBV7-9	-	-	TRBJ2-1	CASSRDEREQFF	TGTGCCAGCAGCCGTGATGAGAGGGAGCAGTTCTTC
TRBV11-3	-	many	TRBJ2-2	CASSSQGMTGELFF	TGTGCCAGCAGCTCACAGGGTATGACCGGGGAGCTGTTTTTT
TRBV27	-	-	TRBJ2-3	CASSLSGLHRWYF	TGTGCCAGCAGTTTATCCGGGCTTCATCGATGGTATTTT